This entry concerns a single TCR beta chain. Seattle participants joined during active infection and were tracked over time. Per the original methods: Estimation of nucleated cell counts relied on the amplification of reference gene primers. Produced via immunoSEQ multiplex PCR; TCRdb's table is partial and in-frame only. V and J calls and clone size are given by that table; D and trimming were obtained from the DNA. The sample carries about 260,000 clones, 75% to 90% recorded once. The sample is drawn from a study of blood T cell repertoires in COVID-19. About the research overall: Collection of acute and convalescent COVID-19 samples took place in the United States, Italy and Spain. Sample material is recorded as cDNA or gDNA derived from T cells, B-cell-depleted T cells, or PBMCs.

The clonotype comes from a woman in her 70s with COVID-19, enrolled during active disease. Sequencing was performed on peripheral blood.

The CDR3 is CAISFQGSNTEAFF. The CDR3 nucleotides are TGTGCCATCAGTTTTCAGGGTTCGAACACTGAAGCTTTCTTT. This chain uses TRBV10-3 with TRBJ1-1; a possible D gene is TRBD1 (5 bases). V gave up 5 bases and J gave up 1 base, with 11 bases separating them. This CDR3 is 14 amino acids long. Germline loops: CDR1 ENHRY, CDR2 SYGVKD.